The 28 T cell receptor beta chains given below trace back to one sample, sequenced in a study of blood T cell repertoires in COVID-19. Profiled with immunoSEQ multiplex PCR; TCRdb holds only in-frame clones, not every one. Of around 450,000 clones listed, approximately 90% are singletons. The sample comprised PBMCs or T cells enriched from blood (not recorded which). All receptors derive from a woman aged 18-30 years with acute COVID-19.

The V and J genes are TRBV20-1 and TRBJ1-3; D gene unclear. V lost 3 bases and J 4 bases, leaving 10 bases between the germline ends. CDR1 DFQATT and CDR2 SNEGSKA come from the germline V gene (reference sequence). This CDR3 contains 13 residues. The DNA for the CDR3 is TGCAGTGCTAGTTTTAGCCGGGGAAACACCATATATTTT. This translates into CSASFSRGNTIYF.

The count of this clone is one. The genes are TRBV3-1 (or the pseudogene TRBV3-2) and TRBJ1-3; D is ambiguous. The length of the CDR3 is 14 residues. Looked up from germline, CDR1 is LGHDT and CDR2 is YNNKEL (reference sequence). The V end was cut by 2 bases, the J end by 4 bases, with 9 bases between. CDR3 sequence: CASSQRREGNTIYF. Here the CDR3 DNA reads TGTGCCAGCAGCCAACGAAGAGAAGGAAACACCATATATTTT.

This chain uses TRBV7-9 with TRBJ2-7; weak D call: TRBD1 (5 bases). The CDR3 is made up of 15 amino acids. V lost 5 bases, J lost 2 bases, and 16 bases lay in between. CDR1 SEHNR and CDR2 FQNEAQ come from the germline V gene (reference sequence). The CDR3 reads CASSPPRQTPYEQYF. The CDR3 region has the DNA TGTGCCAGCAGCCCACCCCGACAGACCCCCTACGAGCAGTACTTC. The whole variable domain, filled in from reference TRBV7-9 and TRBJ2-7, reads DTGVSQNPRHKITKRGQNVTFRCDPISEHNRLYWYRQTLGQGPEFLTYFQNEAQLEKSRLLSDRFSAERPKGSFSTLEIQRTEQGDSAMYLCASSPPRQTPYEQYFGPGTRLTVT.

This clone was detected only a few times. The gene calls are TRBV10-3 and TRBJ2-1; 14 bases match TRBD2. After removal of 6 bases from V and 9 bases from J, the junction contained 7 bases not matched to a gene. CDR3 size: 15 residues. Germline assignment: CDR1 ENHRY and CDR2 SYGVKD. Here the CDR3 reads CAIRPGLAGEGEQFF. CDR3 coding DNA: TGTGCCATCAGGCCGGGACTAGCGGGAGAAGGTGAGCAGTTCTTC.

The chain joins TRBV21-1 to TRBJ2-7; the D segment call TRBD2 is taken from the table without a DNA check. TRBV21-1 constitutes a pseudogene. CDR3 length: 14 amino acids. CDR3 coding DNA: TGTGCCAGCAGCAAAGGGGGGACTAGTTACGAGCAGTACTTC. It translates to CASSKGGTSYEQYF.

In nucleotides, the CDR3 is TGTGCCAGCAGCCCGGACATTAGCAATCAGCCCCAGCATTTT. Its translation: CASSPDISNQPQHF. The genes are TRBV7-2 and TRBJ1-5; perhaps TRBD1 as D (5 bases). This CDR3 spans 14 amino acids. V lost 5 bases and J 0 bases, leaving 8 bases between the germline ends. The germline CDR1 and CDR2 sequences are SGHTA and FQGNSA. The full variable domain, rest sourced from reference TRBV7-2 and TRBJ1-5, is GAGVSQSPSNKVTEKGKDVELRCDPISGHTALYWYRQSLGQGLEFLIYFQGNSAPDKSGLPSDRFSAERTGGSVSTLTIQRTQQEDSAVYLCASSPDISNQPQHFGDGTRLSIL.

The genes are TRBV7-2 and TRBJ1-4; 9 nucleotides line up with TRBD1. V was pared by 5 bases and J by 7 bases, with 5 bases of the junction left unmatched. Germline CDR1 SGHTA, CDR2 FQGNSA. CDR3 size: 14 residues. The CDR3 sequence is CASSRDRVGEKLFF. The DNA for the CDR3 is TGTGCCAGCAGCAGGGACAGGGTCGGTGAAAAACTGTTTTTT.

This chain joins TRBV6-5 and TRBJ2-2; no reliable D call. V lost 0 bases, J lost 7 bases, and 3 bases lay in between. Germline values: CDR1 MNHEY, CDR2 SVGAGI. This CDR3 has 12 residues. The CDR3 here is CASSYSVGELFF. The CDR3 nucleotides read TGTGCCAGCAGTTACTCCGTCGGGGAGCTGTTTTTT.

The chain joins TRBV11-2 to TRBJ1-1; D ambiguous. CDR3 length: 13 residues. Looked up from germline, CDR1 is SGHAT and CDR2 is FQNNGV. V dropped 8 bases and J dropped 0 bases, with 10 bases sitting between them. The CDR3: CASGGPMNTEAFF. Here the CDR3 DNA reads TGTGCCAGCGGTGGGCCTATGAACACTGAAGCTTTCTTT.

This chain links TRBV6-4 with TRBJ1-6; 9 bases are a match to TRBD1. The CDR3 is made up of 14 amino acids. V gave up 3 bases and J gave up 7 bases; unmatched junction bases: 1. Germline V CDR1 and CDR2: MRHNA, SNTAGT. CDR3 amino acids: CASSEGTGNSPLHF. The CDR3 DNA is TGTGCCAGCAGTGAAGGGACAGGGAATTCACCCCTCCACTTT.

As DNA, the CDR3 is TGTGCCAGCAGCTTTTCAGGGGCCGGTGAAAAACTGTTTTTT. Translation gives CASSFSGAGEKLFF. The rearrangement joins TRBV5-6 to TRBJ1-4, with D perhaps matching TRBD1 (6 bases). The CDR3 is made up of 14 amino acids. Trimming stripped 2 bases from V and 7 bases from J, with 12 bases between. Germline CDR1 reads SGHDT; CDR2 reads YYEEEE.

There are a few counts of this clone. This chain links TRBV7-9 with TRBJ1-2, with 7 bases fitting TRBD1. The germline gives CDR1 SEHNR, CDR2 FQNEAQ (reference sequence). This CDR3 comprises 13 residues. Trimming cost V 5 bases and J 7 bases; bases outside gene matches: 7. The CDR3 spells CASSVDRDGGYTF. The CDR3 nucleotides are TGTGCCAGCAGCGTAGACAGGGACGGTGGCTACACCTTC.

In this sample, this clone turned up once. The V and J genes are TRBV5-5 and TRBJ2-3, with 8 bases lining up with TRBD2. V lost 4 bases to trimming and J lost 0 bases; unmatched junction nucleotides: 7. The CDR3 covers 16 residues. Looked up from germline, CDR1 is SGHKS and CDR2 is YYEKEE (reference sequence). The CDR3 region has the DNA TGTGCCAGCAGCCCCCGGGAGGGACTGAGCACAGATACGCAGTATTTT. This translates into CASSPREGLSTDTQYF.

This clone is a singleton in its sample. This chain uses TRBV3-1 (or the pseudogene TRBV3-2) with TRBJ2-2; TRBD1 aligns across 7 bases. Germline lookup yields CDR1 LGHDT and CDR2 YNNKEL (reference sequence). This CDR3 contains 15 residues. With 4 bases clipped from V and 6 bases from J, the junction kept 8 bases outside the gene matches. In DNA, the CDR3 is TGTGCCAGCAGCCCATTAGGACAGGCGGCCGGGGAGCTGTTTTTT. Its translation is CASSPLGQAAGELFF.

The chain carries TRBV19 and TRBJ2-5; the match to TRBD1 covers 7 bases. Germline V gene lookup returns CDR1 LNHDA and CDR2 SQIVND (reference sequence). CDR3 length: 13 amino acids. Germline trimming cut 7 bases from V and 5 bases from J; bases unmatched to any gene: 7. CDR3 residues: CASNGQVEETQYF. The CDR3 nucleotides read TGTGCCAGTAATGGACAGGTGGAGGAGACCCAGTACTTC.

The CDR3 is CASSFRSGVEQFF. CDR3 nucleotides: TGTGCCAGCAGCTTCCGTTCGGGGGTTGAGCAGTTCTTC. The chain uses TRBV7-9 and TRBJ2-1, with D tentatively TRBD2 (6 bases). V dropped 3 bases and J dropped 9 bases, with 12 bases sitting between them. The CDR3 loop spans 13 amino acids. Per the germline V gene, CDR1 is SEHNR and CDR2 is FQNEAQ (reference sequence).

CDR3 region: CASSFQGVETQYF. CDR3 bases: TGTGCCAGCAGCTTCCAGGGCGTAGAGACCCAGTACTTC. This sequence joins TRBV7-9 and TRBJ2-5, with D perhaps TRBD1 (5 bases). V was cut by 3 bases and J by 4 bases, with 9 bases left in between. Germline V gene lookup returns CDR1 SEHNR and CDR2 FQNEAQ (reference sequence). The CDR3 length is 13 residues.

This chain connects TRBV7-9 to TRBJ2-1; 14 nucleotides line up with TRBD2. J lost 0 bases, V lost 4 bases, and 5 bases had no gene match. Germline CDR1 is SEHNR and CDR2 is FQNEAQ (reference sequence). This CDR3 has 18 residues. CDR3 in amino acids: CASSSTSGRVSSYNEQFF. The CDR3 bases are TGTGCCAGCAGCTCGACTAGCGGGAGGGTCTCCTCCTACAATGAGCAGTTCTTC.

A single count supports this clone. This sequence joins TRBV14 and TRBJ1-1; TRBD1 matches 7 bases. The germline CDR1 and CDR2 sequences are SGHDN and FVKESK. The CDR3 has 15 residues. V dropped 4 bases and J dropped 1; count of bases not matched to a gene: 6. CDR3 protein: CASSRDRVANTEAFF. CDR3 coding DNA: TGTGCCAGCAGCCGAGACAGGGTGGCGAACACTGAAGCTTTCTTT. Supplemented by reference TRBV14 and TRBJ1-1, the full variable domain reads EAGVTQFPSHSVIEKGQTVTLRCDPISGHDNLYWYRRVMGKEIKFLLHFVKESKQDESGMPNNRFLAERTGGTYSTLKVQPAELEDSGVYFCASSRDRVANTEAFFGQGTRLTVV.

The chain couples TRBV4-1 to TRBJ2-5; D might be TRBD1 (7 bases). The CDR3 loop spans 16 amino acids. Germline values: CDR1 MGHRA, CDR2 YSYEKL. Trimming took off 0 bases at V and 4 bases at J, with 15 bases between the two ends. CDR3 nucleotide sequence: TGCGCCAGCAGCCAAGATTTGGCAGGGGGAGGAGAGACCCAGTACTTC. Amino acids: CASSQDLAGGGETQYF.

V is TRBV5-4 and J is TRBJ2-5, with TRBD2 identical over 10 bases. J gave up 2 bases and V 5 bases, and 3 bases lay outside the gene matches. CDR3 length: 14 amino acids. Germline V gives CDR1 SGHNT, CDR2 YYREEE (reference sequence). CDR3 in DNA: TGTGCCAGCAGGAAGGGACTAGCGCAAGAGACCCAGTACTTC. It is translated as CASRKGLAQETQYF.

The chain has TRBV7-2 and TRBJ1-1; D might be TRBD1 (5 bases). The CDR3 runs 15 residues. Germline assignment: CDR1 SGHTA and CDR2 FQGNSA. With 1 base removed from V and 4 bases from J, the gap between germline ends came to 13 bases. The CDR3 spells CASSLVAGRGTEAFF. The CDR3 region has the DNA TGTGCCAGCAGCTTAGTAGCAGGGCGGGGCACTGAAGCTTTCTTT. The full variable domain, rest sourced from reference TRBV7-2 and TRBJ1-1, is GAGVSQSPSNKVTEKGKDVELRCDPISGHTALYWYRQSLGQGLEFLIYFQGNSAPDKSGLPSDRFSAERTGGSVSTLTIQRTQQEDSAVYLCASSLVAGRGTEAFFGQGTRLTVV.

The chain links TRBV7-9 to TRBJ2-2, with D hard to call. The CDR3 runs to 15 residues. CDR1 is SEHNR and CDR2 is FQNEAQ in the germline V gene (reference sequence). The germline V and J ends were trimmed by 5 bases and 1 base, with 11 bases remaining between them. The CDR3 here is CASSPRGGNTGELFF. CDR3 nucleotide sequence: TGTGCCAGCAGCCCCCGAGGCGGGAACACCGGGGAGCTGTTTTTT.

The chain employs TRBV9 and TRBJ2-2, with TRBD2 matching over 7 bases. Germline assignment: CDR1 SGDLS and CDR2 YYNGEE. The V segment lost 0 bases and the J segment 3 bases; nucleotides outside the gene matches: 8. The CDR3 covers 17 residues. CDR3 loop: CASSVAPGAGDTGELFF. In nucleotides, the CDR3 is TGTGCCAGCAGCGTAGCCCCCGGGGCGGGGGACACCGGGGAGCTGTTTTTT.

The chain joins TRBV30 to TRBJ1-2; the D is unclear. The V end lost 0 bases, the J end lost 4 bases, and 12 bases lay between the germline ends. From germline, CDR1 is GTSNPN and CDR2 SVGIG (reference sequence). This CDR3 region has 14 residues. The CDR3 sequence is CAWSVPRAIYGYTF. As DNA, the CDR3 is TGTGCCTGGAGTGTACCGAGAGCTATCTATGGCTACACCTTC.

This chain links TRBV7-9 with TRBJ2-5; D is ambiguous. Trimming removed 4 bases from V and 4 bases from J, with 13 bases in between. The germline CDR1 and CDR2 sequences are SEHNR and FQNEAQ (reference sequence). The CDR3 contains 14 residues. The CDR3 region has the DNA TGTGCCAGCAGCTCAGACATCCCAACAGAGACCCAGTACTTC. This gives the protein CASSSDIPTETQYF.

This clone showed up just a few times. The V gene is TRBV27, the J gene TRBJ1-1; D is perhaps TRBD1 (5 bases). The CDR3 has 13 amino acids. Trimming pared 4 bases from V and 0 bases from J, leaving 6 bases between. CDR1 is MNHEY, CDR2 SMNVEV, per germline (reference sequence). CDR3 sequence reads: CASSWGVNTEAFF. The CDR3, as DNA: TGTGCCAGCAGTTGGGGGGTGAACACTGAAGCTTTCTTT.

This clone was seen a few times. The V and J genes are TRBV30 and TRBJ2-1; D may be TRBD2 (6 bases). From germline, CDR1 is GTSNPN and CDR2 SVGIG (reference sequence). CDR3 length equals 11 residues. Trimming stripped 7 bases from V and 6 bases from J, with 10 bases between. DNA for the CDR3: TGTGCCTCGGGGGAGACCAATGAGCAGTTCTTC. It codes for CASGETNEQFF.